This T cell receptor (beta chain) emerged from a study of shared clonotypes between healthy human individuals. This clone showed up just a few times. This CDR3 is built from 16 residues. The V gene end was trimmed by 9 bases and the J gene end by 4 bases; junction bases not matched to a gene: 12. Germline-derived CDR1 and CDR2 are SGHNT and YYREEE (reference sequence). Clones were sequenced by immunoSEQ multiplex PCR, and TCRdb holds only the in-frame ones, with some missing. There are roughly 120,000 clones in the sample; 55% to 80% occur only once, and 20% to 25% lies in the top ten. What was sequenced was memory CD8+ T cells sorted from blood. The subset: CD45RO+ cells pooled with CCR7-negative TemRA cells. The V gene is TRBV5-4, the J gene TRBJ1-6; TRBD1 matches 8 bases. The sequence derives from a woman aged 30 to 39 in good health. The CDR3, as DNA: TGTGCCACCTCGCGAACAGGGGGGATATATAATTCACCCCTCCACTTT. It yields the protein CATSRTGGIYNSPLHF.